Below, one TCR beta chain is given with its context. Its antigen remains unidentified. The entry originates in a study of regulatory T cells in long-lasting Graves disease. Study summary: Graves' patients with a new diagnosis had received antithyroid drugs under 3 months. Study conclusions and caveats: Having only a small sample size may have limited accuracy.

The time point: newly diagnosed GD, antithyroid drugs for less than 3 months. PBMCs were the source of the RNA used for TCR sequencing. The CDR3 totals 15 residues. Per the germline V gene, CDR1 is MDHEN and CDR2 is SYDVKM. With 3 bases clipped from V and 5 bases from J, the junction kept 4 bases outside the gene matches. In building TCR beta libraries, iRepertoire HTBI primers were used together with Arm-PCR of CDR3 regions. TCRdb re-called the multiplex PCR reads through MiXCR, storing one row per CDR3 protein. The profile shows about 430,000 distinct CDR3 sequences, approximately 16% of them singletons. These same data were also listed under a study on T cells in Graves' hyperthyroidism and ophthalmopathy. This second study notes: Most clonotypes expanded in thyroid above 0.001 were likewise present in blood.

This receptor was taken from a middle-aged woman with Graves disease. The sequences come from peripheral blood mononuclear cells (PBMCs), collected at new diagnosis, from a patient treated with antithyroid drugs. V is TRBV28 and J is TRBJ1-5, with 10 nucleotides matching TRBD1. CDR3 loop: CASSFGTGADQPQHF. DNA of the CDR3: TGTGCCAGCAGTTTCGGGACAGGGGCAGATCAGCCCCAGCATTTT. The variable domain in full, with the rest retrieved from reference TRBV28 and TRBJ1-5, is DVKVTQSSRYLVKRTGEKVFLECVQDMDHENMFWYRQDPGLGLRLIYFSYDVKMKEKGDIPEGYSVSREKKERFSLILESASTNQTSMYLCASSFGTGADQPQHFGDGTRLSIL.